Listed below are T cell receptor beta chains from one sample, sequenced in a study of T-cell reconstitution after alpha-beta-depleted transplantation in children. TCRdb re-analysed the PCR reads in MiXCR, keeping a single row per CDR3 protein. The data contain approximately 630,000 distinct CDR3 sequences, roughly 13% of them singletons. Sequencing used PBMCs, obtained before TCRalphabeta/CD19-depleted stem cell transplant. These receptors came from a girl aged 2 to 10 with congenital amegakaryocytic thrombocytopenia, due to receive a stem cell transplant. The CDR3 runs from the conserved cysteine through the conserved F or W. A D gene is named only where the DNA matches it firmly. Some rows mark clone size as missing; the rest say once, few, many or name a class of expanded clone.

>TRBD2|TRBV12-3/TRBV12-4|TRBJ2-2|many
TGTGCCAGCAGGCGGGAGACCGGGGAGCTGTTTTTT
CASRRETGELFF
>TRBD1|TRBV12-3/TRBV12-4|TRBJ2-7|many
TGTGCCAGCAGTCCGGGACAGGTAAACTACGAGCAGTACTTC
CASSPGQVNYEQYF
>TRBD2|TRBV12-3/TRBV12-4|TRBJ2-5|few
TGTGCCAGCAGTCACGGACTAGCGGGGGAAGTGGAGACCCAGTACTTC
CASSHGLAGEVETQYF
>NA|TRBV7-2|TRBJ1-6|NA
TGTGCCAGCAGCTCAACAGGGAGGTGGGGACATTCACCCCTCCACTTT
CASSSTGRWGHSPLHF
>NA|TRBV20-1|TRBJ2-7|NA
TGCAGTGCAGAAACTCGGAGCGGGACCAACCGAGAAGGGGGCTACGAGCAGTACTTC
CSAETRSGTNREGGYEQYF
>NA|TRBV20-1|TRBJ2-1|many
TGCAGTGCTGGCTTTGTCAGCTCCTACAATGAGCAGTTCTTC
CSAGFVSSYNEQFF
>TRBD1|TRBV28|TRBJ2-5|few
TGTGCCAGCAGCAGTCACCGTCTGGGACAGGGACGAGAGACCCAGTACTTC
CASSSHRLGQGRETQYF
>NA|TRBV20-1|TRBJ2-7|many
TGCAGTGCTAGAGCCCTTCGGGGGCGGGGACCCGATAACTCACGCTACGAGCAGTACTTC
CSARALRGRGPDNSRYEQYF
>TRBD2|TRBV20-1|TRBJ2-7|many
TGCAGTGCTCAACTAGCGGGAGAACGGTACGAGCAGTACTTC
CSAQLAGERYEQYF
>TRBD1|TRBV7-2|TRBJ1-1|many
TGTGCCAGCAGCCCCCGAACCGGACAGGATGGGGACACTGAAGCTTTCTTT
CASSPRTGQDGDTEAFF
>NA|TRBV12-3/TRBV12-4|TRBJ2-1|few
TGTGCCAGCAGTCCACGGTACGACAACTCCGGGTCTTATGAGCAGTTCTTC
CASSPRYDNSGSYEQFF
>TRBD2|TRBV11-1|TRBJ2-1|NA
TGTGCCAGCAGTCCAAAACGCCTAGCGGGTCCTAGCTCCTACAATGAGCAGTTCTTC
CASSPKRLAGPSSYNEQFF
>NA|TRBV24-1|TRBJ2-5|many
TGTGCCACCAGTACCAGTCTCGGAAAACAAGAGACCCAGTACTTC
CATSTSLGKQETQYF
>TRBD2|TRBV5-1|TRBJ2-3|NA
TGCGCCAGCAGCCCGAGGACTAGCGGGATCGAAACGCAGTATTTT
CASSPRTSGIETQYF
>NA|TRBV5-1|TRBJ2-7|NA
TGCGCCAGCAGCTTAAGTTTACCGGACGAGCAGTACTTC
CASSLSLPDEQYF
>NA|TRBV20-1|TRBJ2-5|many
TGCAGTGCTAGAGCGGCAGCGCTCCGTGAGACCCAGTACTTC
CSARAAALRETQYF
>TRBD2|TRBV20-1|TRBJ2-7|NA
TGCAGTGCTAGATTTCCTAGCGGGAGCCCCTACGAGCAGTACTTC
CSARFPSGSPYEQYF
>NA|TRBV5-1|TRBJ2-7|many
TGTGCCAGCAGTACCGACTACGAGCAGTACTTC
CASSTDYEQYF
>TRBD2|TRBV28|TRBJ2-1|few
TGTGCCAGCAGTTTCTCCCCTAGCGGGTACTCCTACAATGAGCAGTTCTTC
CASSFSPSGYSYNEQFF
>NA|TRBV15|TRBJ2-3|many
TGTGCCACCTCGCTGGTAGTCCCAGATACGCAGTATTTT
CATSLVVPDTQYF
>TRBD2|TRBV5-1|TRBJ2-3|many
TGCGCCAGCAGCATGGGACTAGCGGGTTCCACAGATACACAGTATTTT
CASSMGLAGSTDTQYF
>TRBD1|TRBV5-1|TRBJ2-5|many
TGCGCCAGCAGCGTTGGACAGGGACTCCAAGAGACCCAGTACTTC
CASSVGQGLQETQYF
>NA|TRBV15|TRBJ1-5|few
TGTGCCACCGGCCCCCCAGGCTATAGCAATCAGCCCCAGCATTTT
CATGPPGYSNQPQHF
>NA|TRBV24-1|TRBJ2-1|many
TGTGCCACCAGTGATCCCCGCCCTAGCGCAGGGCACTACAATGAGCAGTTCTTC
CATSDPRPSAGHYNEQFF
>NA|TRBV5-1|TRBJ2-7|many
TGCGCCAGCAGCTTGGGGCTACTACCCTACGAGCAGTACTTC
CASSLGLLPYEQYF
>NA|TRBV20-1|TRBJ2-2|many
TGCAGTGCTGAGAAGGTCGGGGATGACGGGGAGCTGTTTTTT
CSAEKVGDDGELFF
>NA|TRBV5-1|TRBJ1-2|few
TGCGCCAGCAGCTTGAGCGGGGGATGGTATGGCTACACCTTC
CASSLSGGWYGYTF
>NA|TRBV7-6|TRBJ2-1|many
TGTGCCAGCAGCTTAGTTTGGGGGAAGGACAATGAGCAGTTCTTC
CASSLVWGKDNEQFF
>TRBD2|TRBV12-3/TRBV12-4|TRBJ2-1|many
TGTGCCAGCAGGGCGGCGGGAGGGCGCAATGAGCAGTTCTTC
CASRAAGGRNEQFF
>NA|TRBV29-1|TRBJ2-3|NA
TGCAGCGTTGACCAGTTAACCGCCGATACGCAGTATTTT
CSVDQLTADTQYF
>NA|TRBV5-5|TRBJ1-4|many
TGTGCCAGCAGCCGGGACGCGAGCAAACGAAATGAAAAACTGTTTTTT
CASSRDASKRNEKLFF
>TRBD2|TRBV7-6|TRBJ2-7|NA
TGTGCCAGCAGCTTGCGGGAGACGAGCCACGAGCAGTACTTC
CASSLRETSHEQYF
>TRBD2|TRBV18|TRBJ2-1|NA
TGTGCCAGCTCACTCCTTTCGGGGGGGGCGCTTAACAATGAGCAGTTCTTC
CASSLLSGGALNNEQFF
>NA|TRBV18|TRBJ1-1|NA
TGTGCCAGCTCACCACGAGACAGTTTGGGGGCTTTCTTT
CASSPRDSLGAFF
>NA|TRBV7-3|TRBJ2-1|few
TGTGCCAGCAGTTTTTTCGGGAGTAGCTCCTACAATGAGCAGTTCTTC
CASSFFGSSSYNEQFF
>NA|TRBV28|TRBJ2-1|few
TGTGCCAGCAGTTCCCCTAGCGTCCCTTACAATGAGCAGTTCTTC
CASSSPSVPYNEQFF
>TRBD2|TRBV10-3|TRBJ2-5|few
TGTGCCATCAGTGAGGGGGGGGAAGAGACCCAGTACTTC
CAISEGGEETQYF
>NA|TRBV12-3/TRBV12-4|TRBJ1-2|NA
TGTGCCAGCAGTTTAGCGGCCGGATATGGCTACACCTTC
CASSLAAGYGYTF
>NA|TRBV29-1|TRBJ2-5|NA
TGCAGCGTTGAAGTGCAAGGGAATCAAGAGACCCAGTACTTC
CSVEVQGNQETQYF
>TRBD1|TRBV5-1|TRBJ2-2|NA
TGCGCCAGCAGCGCAGGGGGCGCAGGGACCGGGGAGCTGTTTTTT
CASSAGGAGTGELFF
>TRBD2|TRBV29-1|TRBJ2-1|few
TGCAGCGTAGAAAGCGCGGGACTAGGTTTCAATGAGCAGTTCTTC
CSVESAGLGFNEQFF
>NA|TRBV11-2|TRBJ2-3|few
TGTGCCAGCAGCTTAGGCTCCGGGAGTTGGGATACGCAGTATTTT
CASSLGSGSWDTQYF